The 21 T cell receptor beta chains below come from one sample, sequenced in a study of blood T cell repertoires in COVID-19. This table comes from immunoSEQ multiplex PCR, and its TCRdb copy is limited to in-frame clones, with some not included. The sample lists about 400,000 clones; roughly 86% were seen once. The sample was peripheral blood. The receptor set was obtained from a human donor in a cohort sampled during active COVID-19.

The gene calls are TRBV7-9 and TRBJ2-3; 10 positions agree with TRBD1. Trimming removed 5 bases from V and 0 bases from J; junction bases left unmatched: 11. The germline CDR1 and CDR2 sequences are SEHNR and FQNEAQ (reference sequence). The CDR3 is 18 amino acids. CDR3 loop: CASSPFPGQGLSTDTQYF. The CDR3 DNA follows: TGTGCCAGCAGCCCCTTTCCGGGACAGGGGCTTAGCACAGATACGCAGTATTTT.

The CDR3 here is CASSPPGLAGDNEQFF. The CDR3 coding sequence is TGTGCCAGCTCACCTCCTGGACTAGCGGGCGACAATGAGCAGTTCTTC. This chain uses TRBV18 with TRBJ2-1; 11 nucleotides agree with TRBD2. This CDR3 is 16 amino acids long. The germline V gene encodes CDR1 KGHSH and CDR2 LQKENI. V lost 3 bases and J lost 5; bases outside the gene matches: 6.

The chain combines TRBV6-5 with TRBJ2-3; D is perhaps TRBD1 (6 bases). Germline assignment: CDR1 MNHEY and CDR2 SVGAGI. CDR3 length: 14 residues. Trimming pared 5 bases from V and 0 bases from J, leaving 9 bases between. CDR3 loop: CASSNGQSTDTQYF. DNA of the CDR3: TGTGCCAGCAGTAACGGACAGAGCACAGATACGCAGTATTTT.

The rearrangement joins TRBV9 to TRBJ2-2; D unclear. There are 14 residues in the CDR3. Trimming stripped 3 bases from V and 0 bases from J, with 6 bases between. In germline, CDR1 is SGDLS, CDR2 YYNGEE. The CDR3 spells CASSATANTGELFF. CDR3 DNA: TGTGCCAGCAGCGCTACCGCGAACACCGGGGAGCTGTTTTTT.

The chain recombines TRBV30 with TRBJ1-6, with TRBD1 identical over 8 bases. The CDR3 covers 13 residues. V was pared by 4 bases and J by 9 bases, with 5 bases of the junction left unmatched. CDR1 GTSNPN and CDR2 SVGIG come from the germline V gene (reference sequence). The CDR3 loop is CAWTGQEGSPLHF. CDR3 bases: TGTGCCTGGACGGGACAGGAGGGTTCACCCCTCCACTTT. Drawing the rest from reference TRBV30 and TRBJ1-6, the complete variable domain is SQTIHQWPATLVQPVGSPLSLECTVEGTSNPNLYWYRQAAGRGLQLLFYSVGIGQISSEVPQNLSASRPQDRQFILSSKKLLLSDSGFYLCAWTGQEGSPLHFGNGTRLTVT.

The chain links TRBV24-1 to TRBJ2-2, with TRBD1 identical over 7 bases. Germline V CDR1 and CDR2: KGHDR, SFDVKD. This CDR3 is built from 15 residues. Trimming removed 4 bases from V and 1 base from J; junction bases left unmatched: 2. For the CDR3, the DNA is TGTGCCACCAGTGAGTGGACAGGGAACACCGGGGAGCTGTTTTTT. It encodes CATSEWTGNTGELFF.

In its sample, this clone was seen a few times. The sample contains more than one DNA sequence encoding this CDR3. The chain is built from TRBV5-1 and TRBJ2-7, with TRBD2 matching 7 bases. Germline-derived CDR1 and CDR2 are SGHRS and YFSETQ. With 4 bases clipped from V and 3 bases from J, the junction kept 4 bases outside the gene matches. The CDR3 totals 13 residues. The CDR3 here is CASSETSSYEQYF. The CDR3 bases are TGCGCCAGCAGCGAGACTAGCAGCTACGAGCAGTACTTC.

This sequence joins TRBV25-1 and TRBJ2-5, with 8 bases aligning to TRBD1. The J segment lost 4 bases and the V segment lost 2 bases, leaving 3 bases of the junction unmatched. The CDR3 covers 14 residues. Germline lookup yields CDR1 MGHDK and CDR2 SYGVNS. The CDR3 sequence: CASSEPGQGETQYF. The CDR3 DNA follows: TGTGCCAGCAGTGAACCCGGACAGGGAGAGACCCAGTACTTC.

In the case of this clone: Compared with germline, one end of the junction differs, possibly owing to a read error. This chain uses TRBV6-5 with TRBJ1-5; no clear D. This CDR3 is 13 amino acids long. The germline V gene has CDR1 MNHEY and CDR2 SVGAGI. The CDR3 sequence is CAARRGSDQPQHF. DNA for the CDR3: TGTGCCGCCCGACGGGGTAGCGATCAGCCCCAGCATTTT.

CDR3 region: CSAIRSTEAFF. As DNA, the CDR3 is TGCAGTGCTATCCGTAGCACTGAAGCTTTCTTT. The chain joins TRBV20-1 to TRBJ1-1; no firm D call. With 4 bases removed from V and 4 bases from J, the gap between germline ends came to 7 bases. Germline values: CDR1 DFQATT, CDR2 SNEGSKA (reference sequence). This CDR3 contains 11 residues.

The chain has TRBV5-1 and TRBJ2-2, with no clear D. Germline V gives CDR1 SGHRS, CDR2 YFSETQ. The CDR3 loop spans 15 amino acids. V shed 2 bases and J shed 0 bases, with 8 bases lying between them. The CDR3 nucleotides read TGCGCCAGCAGCTTTTTCATAGCGAACACCGGGGAGCTGTTTTTT. Amino acids: CASSFFIANTGELFF.

J is TRBJ1-2 and V is TRBV2; TRBD1 aligns across 8 bases. J gave up 7 bases and V 6 bases, and 7 bases lay outside the gene matches. The CDR3 loop spans 13 amino acids. Germline CDR1 SNHLY, CDR2 FYNNEI. The DNA of the CDR3 is TGTGCCAGCAGCTCGGACAGGGTCGGTGGCTACACCTTC. Translation: CASSSDRVGGYTF. The entire variable domain, with the rest obtained from reference TRBV2 and TRBJ1-2, is as follows: EPEVTQTPSHQVTQMGQEVILRCVPISNHLYFYWYRQILGQKVEFLVSFYNNEISEKSEIFDDQFSVERPDGSNFTLKIRSTKLEDSAMYFCASSSDRVGGYTFGSGTRLTVV.

This clone was found once. The chain uses TRBV7-2 and TRBJ2-7; a possible D gene is TRBD1 (5 bases). The CDR3 contains 15 residues. In germline, CDR1 is SGHTA, CDR2 FQGNSA. Trimming took 1 base from V and 0 from J, leaving 10 bases between them. Here the CDR3 reads CASSLEVDSSYEQYF. CDR3 sequence (DNA): TGTGCCAGCAGCTTAGAGGTAGACAGCTCCTACGAGCAGTACTTC.

The J gene is TRBJ2-4, the V gene TRBV5-1; D is perhaps TRBD2 (6 bases). CDR1 and CDR2 (germline): SGHRS, YFSETQ. The V gene lost 4 bases and the J gene lost 3 bases, with 20 bases spanning the gap. The CDR3 length is 17 residues. DNA of the CDR3: TGCGCCAGCAGCCCGGAGGGATTTGGTCAGGGCAAAAACATTCAGTACTTC. Translation: CASSPEGFGQGKNIQYF.

The V call is TRBV9, the J call TRBJ2-1; 13 nucleotides line up with TRBD2. Germline V gene sequence: CDR1 SGDLS, CDR2 YYNGEE. V trimming: 0 bases; J trimming: 2 bases; junction bases outside the gene matches: 11. The CDR3 length is 20 residues. CDR3 sequence (DNA): TGTGCCAGCAGCGTAGCTCCAAGACTAGCGGGGGGCTCCCCCTACAATGAGCAGTTCTTC. Residues: CASSVAPRLAGGSPYNEQFF.

Remarks on this clone: A read error may explain this, as a much larger clone is one base away. The chain couples TRBV11-1 to TRBJ2-1, with TRBD2 identical over 11 bases. V gave up 3 bases and J gave up 3 bases; unmatched junction bases: 1. Germline loops: CDR1 SGHAT, CDR2 FQDESV (reference sequence). The CDR3 has 15 amino acids. The CDR3 here is CASSLGLADYNEQFF. CDR3 nucleotides: TGTGCCAGCAGCTTGGGACTAGCGGACTACAATGAGCAGTTCTTC.

The sample holds one count of this clone. The chain employs TRBV19 and TRBJ1-5; weak D call: TRBD1 (5 bases). The CDR3 covers 15 residues. V was clipped by 4 bases and J by 4 bases, with 14 bases between them. The germline gives CDR1 LNHDA, CDR2 SQIVND (reference sequence). CDR3 amino acids: CASSKIRGGNQPQHF. CDR3 nucleotides: TGTGCCAGTAGTAAAATAAGGGGAGGGAATCAGCCCCAGCATTTT.

A few counts support this clone. This rearrangement joins TRBV7-2 to TRBJ1-6; D unresolved. In germline, CDR1 is SGHTA, CDR2 FQGNSA. V gave up 5 bases and J gave up 7 bases, with 9 bases separating them. The CDR3 sequence is 13 residues long. In nucleotides, the CDR3 is TGTGCCAGCAGCAAGGAGACCAATTCACCCCTCCACTTT. Translating gives CASSKETNSPLHF.

A single count supports this clone. The V call is TRBV11-2, the J call TRBJ1-1; 8 nucleotides match TRBD1. Trimming at V came to 6 bases and at J to 0 bases, leaving 9 bases not matched to a gene. The CDR3 covers 16 residues. Germline assignment: CDR1 SGHAT and CDR2 FQNNGV. Here the CDR3 DNA reads TGTGCCAGCAGATCTTTGGCAGGGGGCTTGAACACTGAAGCTTTCTTT. Its translation is CASRSLAGGLNTEAFF.

The chain has TRBV28 and TRBJ1-5; 9 bases are a match to TRBD1. This CDR3 contains 18 residues. The junction had 9 bases not matched to a gene; V was cut back by 3 bases and J by 0 bases. CDR1 and CDR2 from the germline V gene are MDHEN and SYDVKM. CDR3 region: CASSLPGQGLLSNQPQHF. The CDR3 DNA is TGTGCCAGCAGTTTGCCGGGACAGGGTCTTCTTAGCAATCAGCCCCAGCATTTT.

The chain combines TRBV19 with TRBJ2-7; D is uncertain. This CDR3 comprises 14 residues. V was pared by 3 bases and J by 1 base, with 10 bases between. The germline gives CDR1 LNHDA, CDR2 SQIVND (reference sequence). CDR3 amino acids: CASSIEVSSYEQYF. Written as DNA, the CDR3 is TGTGCCAGTAGTATTGAGGTCAGTTCCTACGAGCAGTACTTC.